This is a list of T cell receptor beta chains from one sample in a study of T cells in pancreatic ductal adenocarcinoma. Measured with immunoSEQ multiplex PCR; TCRdb has only the in-frame clones, and not every one. The sample has around 94,000 clones, roughly 96% seen once. The sequencing sample was made of PBMCs. These receptors all come from a human donor with pancreatic ductal adenocarcinoma. Each CDR3 is given with its conserved first and last residue. A D gene is named only where the DNA matches it firmly. Some rows have no size entry. The others give once, few or many, or a class for an expanded clone.

CAFRLAGGDTQYF,TGTGCCTTTCGACTAGCGGGAGGGGATACGCAGTATTTT,TRBD2,TRBJ2-3,TRBV30,.
CASSRGQGPLNEQFF,TGTGCCAGCAGTCGTGGACAGGGGCCCCTCAATGAGCAGTTCTTC,TRBD1,TRBJ2-1,TRBV2,.
CASTLDLAKNIQYF,TGCGCCAGCACACTCGATCTAGCCAAAAACATTCAGTACTTC,.,TRBJ2-4,TRBV5-1,.
CASGPEDSYNEQFF,TGTGCTAGTGGCCCGGAGGACTCCTACAATGAGCAGTTCTTC,.,TRBJ2-1,TRBV12-5,.
CASSSGTGADYGYTF,TGTGCCAGCAGTTCTGGGACAGGGGCGGATTATGGCTACACCTTC,TRBD1,TRBJ1-2,TRBV28,.
CAWSPKGGSTYEQYF,TGTGCCTGGAGCCCAAAGGGAGGTTCCACCTACGAGCAGTACTTC,.,TRBJ2-7,TRBV30,.
CASSFRDRGYEQYF,TGTGCCAGCAGTTTCCGGGACAGGGGCTACGAGCAGTACTTC,TRBD1,TRBJ2-7,TRBV28,.
CASSSTKTGHHQHF,TGTGCCAGCAGTTCCACGAAAACAGGCCACCACCAGCATTTT,.,TRBJ1-5,TRBV27,.
CASSLRSRETQYF,TGTGCCAGCAGTCTCCGAAGCCGGGAGACCCAGTACTTC,.,TRBJ2-5,TRBV6-5,.
CAWSGEGGELFF,TGTGCCTGGAGTGGTGAGGGCGGGGAGCTGTTTTTT,.,TRBJ2-2,TRBV30,.
CASLQGNTEAFF,TGTGCCAGTCTCCAGGGTAACACTGAAGCTTTCTTT,.,TRBJ1-1,TRBV19,.
CAISEGQGNQPQHF,TGTGCCATCAGTGAGGGACAGGGAAATCAGCCCCAGCATTTT,TRBD1,TRBJ1-5,TRBV10-3,few
CSPTRTDTQYF,TGCAGTCCAACAAGAACAGATACGCAGTATTTT,.,TRBJ2-3,TRBV20-1,.
CSVARLAGGDTQYF,TGCAGCGTTGCAAGACTAGCGGGAGGGGATACGCAGTATTTT,TRBD2,TRBJ2-3,TRBV29-1,.
CASSSGQGRIKFSNQPQHF,TGTGCCAGCAGCTCAGGACAGGGCCGGATCAAGTTTAGCAATCAGCCCCAGCATTTT,TRBD1,TRBJ1-5,TRBV7-3,.
CASSEGSGWGGQFF,TGTGCCAGCAGTGAAGGTAGCGGGTGGGGGGGGCAGTTCTTC,TRBD2,TRBJ2-1,TRBV2,.